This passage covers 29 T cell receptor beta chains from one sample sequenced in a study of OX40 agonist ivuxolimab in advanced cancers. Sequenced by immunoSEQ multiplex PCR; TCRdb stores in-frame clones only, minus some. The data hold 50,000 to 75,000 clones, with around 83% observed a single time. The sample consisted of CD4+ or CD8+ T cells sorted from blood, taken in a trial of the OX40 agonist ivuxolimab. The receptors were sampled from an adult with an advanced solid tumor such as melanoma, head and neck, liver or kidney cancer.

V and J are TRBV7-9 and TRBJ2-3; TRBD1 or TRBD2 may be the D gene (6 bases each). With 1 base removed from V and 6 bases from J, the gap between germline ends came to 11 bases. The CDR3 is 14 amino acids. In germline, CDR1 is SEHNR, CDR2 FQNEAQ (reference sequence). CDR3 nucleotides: TGTGCCAGCAGCTTAGACGGGGGCGGGGATACGCAGTATTTT. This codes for CASSLDGGGDTQYF.

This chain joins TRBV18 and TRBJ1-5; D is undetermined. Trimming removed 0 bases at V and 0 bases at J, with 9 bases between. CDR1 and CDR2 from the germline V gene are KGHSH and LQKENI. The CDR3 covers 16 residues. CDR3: CASSPPGGSSNQPQHF. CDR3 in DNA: TGTGCCAGCTCACCACCGGGAGGCAGTAGCAATCAGCCCCAGCATTTT.

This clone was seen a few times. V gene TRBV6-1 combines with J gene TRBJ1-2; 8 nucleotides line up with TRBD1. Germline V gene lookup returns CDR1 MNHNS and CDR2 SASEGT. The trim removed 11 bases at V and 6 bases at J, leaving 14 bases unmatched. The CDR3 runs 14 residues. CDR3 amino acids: CAGCTQAGGDGYTF. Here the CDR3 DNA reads TGTGCCGGCTGCACCCAGGCAGGGGGCGATGGCTACACCTTC.

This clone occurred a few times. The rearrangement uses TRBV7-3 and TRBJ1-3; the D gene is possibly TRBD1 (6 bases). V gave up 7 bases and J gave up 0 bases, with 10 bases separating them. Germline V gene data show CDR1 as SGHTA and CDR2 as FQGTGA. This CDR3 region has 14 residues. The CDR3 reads CASKPDSSGNTIYF. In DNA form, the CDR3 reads TGTGCCAGCAAACCGGACAGCTCTGGAAACACCATATATTTT.

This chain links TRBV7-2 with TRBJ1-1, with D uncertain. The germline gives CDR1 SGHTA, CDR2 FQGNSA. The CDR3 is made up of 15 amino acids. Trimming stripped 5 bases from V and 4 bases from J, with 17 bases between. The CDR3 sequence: CASSPESWRSTEAFF. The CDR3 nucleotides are TGTGCCAGCAGCCCCGAGTCCTGGCGGAGCACTGAAGCTTTCTTT.

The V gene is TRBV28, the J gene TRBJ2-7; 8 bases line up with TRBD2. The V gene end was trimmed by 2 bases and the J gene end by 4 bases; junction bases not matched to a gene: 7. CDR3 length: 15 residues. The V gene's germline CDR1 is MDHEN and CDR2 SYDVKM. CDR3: CASSLMSASGYEQYF. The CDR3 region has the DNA TGTGCCAGCAGTTTAATGTCGGCTAGCGGGTACGAGCAGTACTTC.

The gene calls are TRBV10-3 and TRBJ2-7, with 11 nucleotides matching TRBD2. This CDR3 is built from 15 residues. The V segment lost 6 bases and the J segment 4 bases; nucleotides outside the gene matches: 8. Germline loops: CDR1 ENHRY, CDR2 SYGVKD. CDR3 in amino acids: CAISPLAGESYEQYF. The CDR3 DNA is TGTGCCATCAGCCCACTAGCGGGGGAGTCATACGAGCAGTACTTC.

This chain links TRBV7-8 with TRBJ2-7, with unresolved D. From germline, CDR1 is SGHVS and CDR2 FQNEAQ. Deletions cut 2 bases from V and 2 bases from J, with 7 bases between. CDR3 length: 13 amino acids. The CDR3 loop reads CASSLSRTYEQYF. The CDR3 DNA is TGTGCCAGCAGCTTATCGCGAACCTACGAGCAGTACTTC. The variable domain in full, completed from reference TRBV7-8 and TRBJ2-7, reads GAGVSQSPRYKVAKRGQDVALRCDPISGHVSLFWYQQALGQGPEFLTYFQNEAQLDKSGLPSDRFFAERPEGSVSTLKIQRTQQEDSAVYLCASSLSRTYEQYFGPGTRLTVT.

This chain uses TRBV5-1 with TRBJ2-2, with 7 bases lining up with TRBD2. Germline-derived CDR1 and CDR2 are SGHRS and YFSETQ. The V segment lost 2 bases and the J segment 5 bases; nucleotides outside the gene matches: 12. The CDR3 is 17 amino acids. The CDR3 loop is CASSLLSGASGTGELFF. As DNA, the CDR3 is TGCGCCAGCAGCTTACTCAGCGGGGCCTCGGGGACCGGGGAGCTGTTTTTT.

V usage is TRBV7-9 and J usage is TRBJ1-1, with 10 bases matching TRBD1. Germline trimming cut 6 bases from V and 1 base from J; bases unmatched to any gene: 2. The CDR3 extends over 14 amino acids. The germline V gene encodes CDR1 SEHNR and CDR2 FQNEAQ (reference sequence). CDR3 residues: CASSRQGANTEAFF. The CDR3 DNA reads TGTGCCAGCAGTCGACAGGGGGCGAACACTGAAGCTTTCTTT.

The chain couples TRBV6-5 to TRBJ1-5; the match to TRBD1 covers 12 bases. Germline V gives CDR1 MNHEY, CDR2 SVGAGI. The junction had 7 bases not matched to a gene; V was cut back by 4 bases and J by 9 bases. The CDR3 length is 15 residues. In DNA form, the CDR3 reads TGTGCCAGCAGTTCCGGGACAGGGGGCTCTCGGCCCCAGCATTTT. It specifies CASSSGTGGSRPQHF.

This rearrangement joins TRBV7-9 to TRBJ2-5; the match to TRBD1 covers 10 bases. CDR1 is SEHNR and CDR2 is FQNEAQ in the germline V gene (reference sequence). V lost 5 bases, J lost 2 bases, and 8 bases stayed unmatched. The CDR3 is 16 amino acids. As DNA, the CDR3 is TGTGCCAGCAGCCCTCGGACAGGGGGGAATCAAGAGACCCAGTACTTC. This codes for CASSPRTGGNQETQYF.

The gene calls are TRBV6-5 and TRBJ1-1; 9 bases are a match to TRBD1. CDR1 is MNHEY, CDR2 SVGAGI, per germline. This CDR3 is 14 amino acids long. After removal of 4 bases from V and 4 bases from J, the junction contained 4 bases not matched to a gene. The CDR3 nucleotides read TGTGCCAGCAGTTCCGCGACAGGGGGCACTGAAGCTTTCTTT. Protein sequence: CASSSATGGTEAFF.

The CDR3 region has the DNA TGTGCCAGCAGTCCGGGACAGGGGGCCGGTGGCTACACCTTC. Protein product: CASSPGQGAGGYTF. The rearrangement links TRBV7-2 to TRBJ1-2, with 12 bases aligning to TRBD1. Germline loops: CDR1 SGHTA, CDR2 FQGNSA. The CDR3 is made up of 14 amino acids. V trimming: 6 bases; J trimming: 7 bases; junction bases outside the gene matches: 6.

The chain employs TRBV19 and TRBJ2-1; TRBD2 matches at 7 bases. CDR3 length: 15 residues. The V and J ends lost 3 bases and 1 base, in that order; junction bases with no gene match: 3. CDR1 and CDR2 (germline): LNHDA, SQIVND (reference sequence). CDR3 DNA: TGTGCCAGTAGTATCCAACTAGCGTCCTACAATGAGCAGTTCTTC. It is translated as CASSIQLASYNEQFF.

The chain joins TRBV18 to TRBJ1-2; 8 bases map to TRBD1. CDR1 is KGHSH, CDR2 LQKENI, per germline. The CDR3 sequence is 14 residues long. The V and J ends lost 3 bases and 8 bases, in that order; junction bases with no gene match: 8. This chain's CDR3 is CASSPGQGEGGYTF. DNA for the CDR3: TGTGCCAGCTCACCCGGACAGGGTGAGGGCGGCTACACCTTC. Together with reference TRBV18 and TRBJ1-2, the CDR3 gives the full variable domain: NAGVMQNPRHLVRRRGQEARLRCSPMKGHSHVYWYRQLPEEGLKFMVYLQKENIIDESGMPKERFSAEFPKEGPSILRIQQVVRGDSAAYFCASSPGQGEGGYTFGSGTRLTVV.

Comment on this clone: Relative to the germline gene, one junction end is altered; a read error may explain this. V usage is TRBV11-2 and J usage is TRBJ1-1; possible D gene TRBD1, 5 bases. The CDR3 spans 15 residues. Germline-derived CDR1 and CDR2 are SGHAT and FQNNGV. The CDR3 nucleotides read TGTGCCAGCAGCCCGGTGGGCACAGGTAACACTAAAGCTTTCTTT. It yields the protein CASSPVGTGNTKAFF.

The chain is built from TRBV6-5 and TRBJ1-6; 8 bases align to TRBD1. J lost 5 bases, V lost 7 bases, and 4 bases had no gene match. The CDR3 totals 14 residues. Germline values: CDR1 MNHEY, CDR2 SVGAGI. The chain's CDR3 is CASTKGQDNSPLHF. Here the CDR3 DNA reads TGTGCCAGCACCAAGGGACAGGATAATTCACCCCTCCACTTT.

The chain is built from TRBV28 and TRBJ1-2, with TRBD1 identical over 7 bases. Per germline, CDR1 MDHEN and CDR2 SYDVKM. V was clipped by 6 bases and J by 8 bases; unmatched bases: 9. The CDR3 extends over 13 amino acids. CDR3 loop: CASRIQGLGGYTF. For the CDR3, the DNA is TGTGCCAGCAGGATACAGGGGCTTGGGGGCTACACCTTC.

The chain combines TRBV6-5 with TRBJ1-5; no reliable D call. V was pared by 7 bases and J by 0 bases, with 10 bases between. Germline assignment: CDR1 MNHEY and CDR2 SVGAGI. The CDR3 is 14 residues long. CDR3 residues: CASTPHRSNQPQHF. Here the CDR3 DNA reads TGTGCCAGCACCCCACACCGTAGCAATCAGCCCCAGCATTTT.

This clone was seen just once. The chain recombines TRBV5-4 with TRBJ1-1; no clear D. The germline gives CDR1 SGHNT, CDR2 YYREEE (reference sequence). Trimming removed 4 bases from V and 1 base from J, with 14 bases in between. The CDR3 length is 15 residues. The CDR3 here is CASSPGPPGNTEAFF. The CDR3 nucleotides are TGTGCCAGCAGCCCGGGCCCTCCCGGGAACACTGAAGCTTTCTTT.

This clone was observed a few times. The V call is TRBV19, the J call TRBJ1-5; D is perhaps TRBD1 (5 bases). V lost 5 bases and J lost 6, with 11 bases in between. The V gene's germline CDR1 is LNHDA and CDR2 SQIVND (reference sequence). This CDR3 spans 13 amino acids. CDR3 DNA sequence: TGTGCCAGTAGTGTCAGGGAGGCTCAGCCCCAGCATTTT. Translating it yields CASSVREAQPQHF.

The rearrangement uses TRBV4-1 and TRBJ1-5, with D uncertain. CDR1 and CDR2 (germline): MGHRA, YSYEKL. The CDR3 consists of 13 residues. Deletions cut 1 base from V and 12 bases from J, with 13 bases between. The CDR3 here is CASSQGPQGRQHF. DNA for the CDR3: TGCGCCAGCAGCCAAGGGCCCCAAGGCCGCCAGCATTTT.

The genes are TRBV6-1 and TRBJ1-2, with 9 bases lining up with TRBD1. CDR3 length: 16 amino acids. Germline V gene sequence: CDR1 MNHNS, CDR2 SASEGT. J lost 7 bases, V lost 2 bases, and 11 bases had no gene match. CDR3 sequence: CASSEFQGQGSGGYTF. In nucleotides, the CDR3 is TGTGCCAGCAGTGAATTCCAGGGACAGGGCTCGGGTGGCTACACCTTC.

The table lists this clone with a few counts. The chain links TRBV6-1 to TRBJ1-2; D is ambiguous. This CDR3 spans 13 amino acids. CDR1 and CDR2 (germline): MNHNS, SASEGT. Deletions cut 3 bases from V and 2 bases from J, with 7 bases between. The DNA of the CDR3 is TGTGCCAGCAGTGACCGGCGGAACTATGGCTACACCTTC. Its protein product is CASSDRRNYGYTF.

The CDR3 sequence: CASSLGQGADTGELFF. The CDR3 DNA reads TGTGCCAGCAGCTTAGGCCAGGGGGCAGACACCGGGGAGCTGTTTTTT. This sequence joins TRBV11-3 and TRBJ2-2; 8 bases agree with TRBD1. The CDR3 consists of 16 residues. Germline loops: CDR1 SGHNT, CDR2 YENEEA. V was pared by 1 base and J by 3 bases, with 4 bases of the junction left unmatched.

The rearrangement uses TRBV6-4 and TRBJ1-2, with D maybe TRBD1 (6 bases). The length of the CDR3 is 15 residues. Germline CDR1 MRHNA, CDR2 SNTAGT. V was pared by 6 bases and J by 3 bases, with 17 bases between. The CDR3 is CASRQQGSGDYGYTF. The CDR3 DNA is TGTGCCAGCAGGCAACAGGGAAGCGGCGACTATGGCTACACCTTC.

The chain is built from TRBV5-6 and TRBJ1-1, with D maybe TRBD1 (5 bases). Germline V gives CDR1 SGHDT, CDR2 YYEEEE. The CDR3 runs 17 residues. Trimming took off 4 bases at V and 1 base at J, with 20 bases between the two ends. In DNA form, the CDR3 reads TGTGCCAGCAGCCCCTCGCGGGGTGGGGCGGGGAACACTGAAGCTTTCTTT. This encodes CASSPSRGGAGNTEAFF.

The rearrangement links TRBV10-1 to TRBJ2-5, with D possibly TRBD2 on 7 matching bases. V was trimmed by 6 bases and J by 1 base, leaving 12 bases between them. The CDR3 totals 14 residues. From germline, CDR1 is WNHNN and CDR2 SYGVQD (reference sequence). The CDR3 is CASSEGGVQETQYF. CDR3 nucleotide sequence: TGCGCCAGCAGCGAGGGGGGGGTCCAAGAGACCCAGTACTTC.